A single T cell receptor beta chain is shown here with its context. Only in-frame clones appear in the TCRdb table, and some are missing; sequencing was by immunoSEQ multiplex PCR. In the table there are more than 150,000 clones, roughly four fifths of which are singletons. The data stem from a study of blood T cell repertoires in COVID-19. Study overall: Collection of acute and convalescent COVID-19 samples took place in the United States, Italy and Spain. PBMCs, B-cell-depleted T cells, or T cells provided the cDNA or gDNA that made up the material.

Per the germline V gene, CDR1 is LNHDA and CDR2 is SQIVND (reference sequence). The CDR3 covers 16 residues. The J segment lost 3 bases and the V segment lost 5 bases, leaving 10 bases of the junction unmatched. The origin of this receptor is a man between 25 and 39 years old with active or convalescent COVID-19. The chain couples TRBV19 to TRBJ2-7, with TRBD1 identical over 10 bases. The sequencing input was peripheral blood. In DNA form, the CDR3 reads TGTGCCAGTAGTCTGCAGGACAGGGGGACCCTCTACGAGCAGTACTTC. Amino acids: CASSLQDRGTLYEQYF.